The rows below give T cell receptor beta chains drawn from one sample of a study of post-analysis software for immune sequencing data. TCRdb itself ran the PCR reads through MiXCR, one entry per CDR3 protein. The profile shows 450,000 to 700,000 distinct CDR3 sequences, about 40% of them singletons. The specimen sequenced was blood. The receptors stem from a girl under 18 with multiple sclerosis. CDR3s include the opening cysteine and the closing phenylalanine or tryptophan. The D gene is left open where the match is weak. Rows give clone size only sometimes, using once, few, many, or a class for an expanded clone.

J: TRBJ1-2
size: .
V: TRBV27
D: .
DNA: TGTGCCAGCAGTTTTGGATCAAAACACCGTTATGGCTACACCTTC
CDR3: CASSFGSKHRYGYTF

J: TRBJ2-1
size: .
V: TRBV5-1
D: TRBD1
DNA: TGCGCCAGCAGCTCGACAGGGCCGTATTACAATGAGCAGTTCTTC
CDR3: CASSSTGPYYNEQFF

J: TRBJ2-7
size: .
V: TRBV20-1
D: .
DNA: TGCAGTGCTAGCCTGGGCCAGGGGGAGCAGTACTTC
CDR3: CSASLGQGEQYF

J: TRBJ2-7
size: few
V: TRBV20-1
D: .
DNA: TGCAGTGCTAGAGATAGTGCAGAGAGCTCCTACGAGCAGTACTTC
CDR3: CSARDSAESSYEQYF

J: TRBJ1-2
size: .
V: TRBV7-8
D: TRBD1
DNA: TGTGCCAGCAGCCTCCGGACAGGGGGTGGCTACACCTTC
CDR3: CASSLRTGGGYTF

J: TRBJ2-3
size: .
V: TRBV6-2/TRBV6-3
D: TRBD2
DNA: TGTGCCAGCAGTCGAATGGAAGCGGGGGGGCGCACAGATACGCAGTATTTT
CDR3: CASSRMEAGGRTDTQYF

J: TRBJ2-6
size: .
V: TRBV12-3/TRBV12-4
D: TRBD2
DNA: TGTGCCAGCACCTGGACTAGCGGGGGCTCTGGGGCCAACGTCCTGACTTTC
CDR3: CASTWTSGGSGANVLTF

J: TRBJ2-3
size: few
V: TRBV6-1
D: .
DNA: TGTGCCAGCAGTGAAGCTCGTCTGAGGCGGTATAGCACAGATACGCAGTATTTT
CDR3: CASSEARLRRYSTDTQYF

J: TRBJ1-2
size: few
V: TRBV7-2
D: TRBD1
DNA: TGTGCCAGCAGCCCAGAAGGACAGGGGGCGGGAGGCTACACCTTC
CDR3: CASSPEGQGAGGYTF

J: TRBJ2-1
size: few
V: TRBV20-1
D: TRBD2
DNA: TGCAGTGCTAGTTCGGGACTACTGGGTCTGGGGAATGAGCAGTTCTTC
CDR3: CSASSGLLGLGNEQFF

J: TRBJ2-7
size: .
V: TRBV12-3/TRBV12-4
D: TRBD1
DNA: TGTGCCACCACAGACAGGGCTGTCGGCGAGCAGTACTTC
CDR3: CATTDRAVGEQYF

J: TRBJ1-5
size: few
V: TRBV6-5
D: .
DNA: TGTGCCAGCAGGCGGGGGATCAGGGGTCAGCCCCAGCATTTT
CDR3: CASRRGIRGQPQHF

J: TRBJ2-5
size: .
V: TRBV7-9
D: .
DNA: TGTGCCAGCAGCTTACAGTCGGTCGAGACAAGGACATTCCAAGAGACCCAGTACTTC
CDR3: CASSLQSVETRTFQETQYF

J: TRBJ2-3
size: few
V: TRBV4-1
D: TRBD2
DNA: TGCGCCAGCAGCCAAGGCCCTCAGCGGGAGCGTCCCACAGATACGCAGTATTTT
CDR3: CASSQGPQRERPTDTQYF

J: TRBJ2-5
size: few
V: TRBV10-3
D: TRBD2
DNA: TGTGCCATCAGTGACTCACCGGGACTAGCGGGAGTGTCCCAAGAGACCCAGTACTTC
CDR3: CAISDSPGLAGVSQETQYF

J: TRBJ2-3
size: .
V: TRBV10-1
D: .
DNA: TGCGCCAGCTCGGGGCCGGACACAGATACGCAGTATTTT
CDR3: CASSGPDTDTQYF

J: TRBJ1-5
size: .
V: TRBV20-1
D: .
DNA: TGCAGTGCTAGTTCGGTAGGCGGACATAGCAATCAGCCCCAGCATTTT
CDR3: CSASSVGGHSNQPQHF

J: TRBJ2-6
size: once
V: TRBV5-1
D: TRBD1
DNA: TGCGCCAGCAGCGGGACAGCCGCTGGGGCCAACGTCCTGACTTTC
CDR3: CASSGTAAGANVLTF

J: TRBJ1-2
size: few
V: TRBV6-1
D: TRBD1
DNA: TGTGCCAGCAGTGGAGGCGGACAGGGCTATGGCTACACCTTC
CDR3: CASSGGGQGYGYTF

J: TRBJ1-1
size: .
V: TRBV5-1
D: .
DNA: TGCGCCAGTCTCTCATTATCGGGGAACACTGAAGCTTTCTTT
CDR3: CASLSLSGNTEAFF

J: TRBJ1-1
size: .
V: TRBV12-3/TRBV12-4
D: .
DNA: TGTGCCAGCAGGTTAGGGGATTCATCGGCTTTCTTT
CDR3: CASRLGDSSAFF

J: TRBJ2-7
size: many
V: TRBV5-1
D: TRBD2
DNA: TGCGCCAGCAGCCCGCGGACTAGCGGGGACGAGCAGTACTTC
CDR3: CASSPRTSGDEQYF

J: TRBJ1-2
size: .
V: TRBV7-2
D: .
DNA: TGTGCCAGCAGCTTTCAGGGAAGGGGTTACTATGGCTACACCTTC
CDR3: CASSFQGRGYYGYTF

J: TRBJ1-2
size: few
V: TRBV12-3/TRBV12-4
D: TRBD1
DNA: TGTGCCAGCAGTATGGGACAGGGATTGAATGGCTACACCTTC
CDR3: CASSMGQGLNGYTF

J: TRBJ2-1
size: few
V: TRBV4-1
D: .
DNA: TGCGCCAGCAGCCAAGACGGGGTGTCGCATGAGCAGTTCTTC
CDR3: CASSQDGVSHEQFF

J: TRBJ1-1
size: .
V: TRBV12-3/TRBV12-4
D: .
DNA: TGTGCCAGCAGTTTAGCAGGGAGGTCGGGAGCTTTCTTT
CDR3: CASSLAGRSGAFF

J: TRBJ2-1
size: .
V: TRBV9
D: .
DNA: TGTGCCAGCAGCGTAGTTAGCTACAATGAGCAGTTCTTC
CDR3: CASSVVSYNEQFF

J: TRBJ2-5
size: .
V: TRBV20-1
D: .
DNA: TGCAGTGCTAGAGATCCCGGGATCCAAGAGACCCAGTACTTC
CDR3: CSARDPGIQETQYF

J: TRBJ2-3
size: few
V: TRBV30
D: .
DNA: TGTGCCTGGAGTGACCAGGGAGATACGCAGTATTTT
CDR3: CAWSDQGDTQYF

J: TRBJ2-5
size: .
V: TRBV6-1
D: TRBD2
DNA: TGTGCCAGCAGTTTGACTAGCGGGAGTGTCGGGGAGACCCAGTACTTC
CDR3: CASSLTSGSVGETQYF

J: TRBJ2-7
size: many
V: TRBV6-5
D: .
DNA: TGTGCCAGCAGTTACTGGGTAGGTTCCATTTCCTACGAGCAGTACTTC
CDR3: CASSYWVGSISYEQYF

J: TRBJ2-2
size: .
V: TRBV6-1
D: TRBD2
DNA: TGTGCCAGCAGTGGGCCTAGCGGGAGGTACACCGGGGAGCTGTTTTTT
CDR3: CASSGPSGRYTGELFF

J: TRBJ2-7
size: .
V: TRBV20-1
D: .
DNA: TGCAGTGCTAGGGACCTCTCCTACGAGCAGTACTTC
CDR3: CSARDLSYEQYF

J: TRBJ2-3
size: few
V: TRBV6-4
D: TRBD2
DNA: TGTGCCAGCAGTGAGCGAGCGGGAGGTGGCGCAGATACGCAGTATTTT
CDR3: CASSERAGGGADTQYF

J: TRBJ1-5
size: .
V: TRBV3-1
D: .
DNA: TGTGCCAGCAGCCAAGGGGCCTCGGGGAGCAATCAGCCCCAGCATTTT
CDR3: CASSQGASGSNQPQHF

J: TRBJ2-5
size: .
V: TRBV7-2
D: TRBD2
DNA: TGTGCCAGCAGCTTAGCGGGGACTAGTGGGGAGACCCAGTACTTC
CDR3: CASSLAGTSGETQYF

J: TRBJ2-7
size: .
V: TRBV19
D: TRBD1
DNA: TGTGCCACCGTCCCGGGACAGGGTGACGAGCAGTACTTC
CDR3: CATVPGQGDEQYF

J: TRBJ2-7
size: once
V: TRBV3-1
D: TRBD1
DNA: TGTGCCAGCAGCCAGACAGGGGTAGCCTACGAGCAGTACTTC
CDR3: CASSQTGVAYEQYF

J: TRBJ2-3
size: .
V: TRBV7-9
D: TRBD1
DNA: TGTGCCAGCAGCTTAGGGCCAGGGGGCTTGGAAGATACGCAGTATTTT
CDR3: CASSLGPGGLEDTQYF

J: TRBJ2-1
size: .
V: TRBV5-1
D: .
DNA: TGCGCCAGCAGCTTGTGCCCCGCGGGGAGTAGGAATGAGCAGTTCTTC
CDR3: CASSLCPAGSRNEQFF

J: TRBJ2-7
size: few
V: TRBV12-3/TRBV12-4
D: TRBD2
DNA: TGTGCCAGCAGTTTAGCGGGACTAGCGGGGGGCGAGCAGTACTTC
CDR3: CASSLAGLAGGEQYF

J: TRBJ1-2
size: .
V: TRBV3-1
D: .
DNA: TGTGCCAGCAGCCAAGGGGCGGTATTGGAGGGCTACACCTTC
CDR3: CASSQGAVLEGYTF

J: TRBJ2-1
size: many
V: TRBV29-1
D: TRBD2
DNA: TGCAGCGGGAGACTTACTAGCGCCAATGAGCAGTTCTTC
CDR3: CSGRLTSANEQFF